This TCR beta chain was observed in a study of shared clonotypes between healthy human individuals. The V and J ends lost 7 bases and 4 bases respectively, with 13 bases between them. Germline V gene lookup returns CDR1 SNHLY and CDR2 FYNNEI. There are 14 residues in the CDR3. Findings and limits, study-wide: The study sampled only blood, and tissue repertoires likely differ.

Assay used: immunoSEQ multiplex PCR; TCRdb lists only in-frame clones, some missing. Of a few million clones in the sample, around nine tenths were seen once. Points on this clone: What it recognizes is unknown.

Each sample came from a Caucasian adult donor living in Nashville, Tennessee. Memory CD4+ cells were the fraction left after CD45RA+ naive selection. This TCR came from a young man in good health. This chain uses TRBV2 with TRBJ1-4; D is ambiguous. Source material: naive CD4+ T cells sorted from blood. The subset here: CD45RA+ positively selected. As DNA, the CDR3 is TGTGCCAGCATTGCCGACCGGCTTAATGAAAAACTGTTTTTT. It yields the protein CASIADRLNEKLFF.